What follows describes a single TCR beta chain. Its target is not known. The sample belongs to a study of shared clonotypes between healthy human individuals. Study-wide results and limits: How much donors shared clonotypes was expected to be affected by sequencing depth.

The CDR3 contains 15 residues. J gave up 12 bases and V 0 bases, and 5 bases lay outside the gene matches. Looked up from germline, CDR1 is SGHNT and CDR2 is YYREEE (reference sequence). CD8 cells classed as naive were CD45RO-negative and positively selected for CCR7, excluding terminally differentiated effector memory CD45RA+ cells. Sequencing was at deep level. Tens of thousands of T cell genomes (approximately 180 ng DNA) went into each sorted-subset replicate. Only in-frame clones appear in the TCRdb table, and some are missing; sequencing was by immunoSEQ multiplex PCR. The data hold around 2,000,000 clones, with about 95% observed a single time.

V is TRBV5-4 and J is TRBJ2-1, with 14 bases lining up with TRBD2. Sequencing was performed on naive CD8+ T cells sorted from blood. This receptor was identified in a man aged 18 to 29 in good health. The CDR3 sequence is CASSLGLAGGPGQFF. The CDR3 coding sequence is TGTGCCAGCAGCTTGGGACTAGCGGGAGGGCCAGGGCAGTTCTTC.